Sequencing of this T cell receptor beta chain was carried out in a study of blood T cell repertoires in COVID-19. Study information: Acute-phase and convalescent COVID-19 samples originated in the United States, Italy and Spain.

Germline V CDR1 and CDR2: MNHEY, SMNVEV (reference sequence). Trimming removed 3 bases at V and 4 bases at J, with 13 bases between. The CDR3 totals 14 residues. In the original workflow: Amplification of reference gene primers was used by the study to estimate nucleated cell counts. The table came from immunoSEQ multiplex PCR; TCRdb's copy has only in-frame clones and leaves some out. V, J and clone size are taken as reported in that table, and D and trimming were inferred from the DNA itself. The sample has a few hundred thousand clones; 86% are singletons. The sequence was collected from a woman aged 45-65 years with acute or convalescent COVID-19. The sample was peripheral blood. The chain joins TRBV27 to TRBJ2-7, with D maybe TRBD2 (6 bases). CDR3 coding DNA: TGTGCCAGCAGTTTGGGGGTGGGGGGTTACGAGCAGTACTTC. Translated, it gives CASSLGVGGYEQYF.